The 24 T cell receptor beta chains presented below share a single source sample, sequenced in a study of blood T cells in healthy people across ages. Primed by a sample-barcoded 5' primer and a J-beta primer mix, a second PCR proceeded for about 7 to 11 cycles. Each CDR3 protein is one row after TCRdb ran MiXCR on the 5' RACE reads. The data contain hundreds of thousands of distinct CDR3 sequences, around 43% of them seen just once; the ten biggest clones take up under 20%. Sample: blood. Receptor source: a man in his 60s in good health.

Note on this clonotype: The junction departs from germline at one end; a sequencing error may be responsible. The gene calls are TRBV15 and TRBJ2-1; D is uncertain. This CDR3 contains 15 residues. The germline CDR1 and CDR2 sequences are LNHNV and YYDKDF (reference sequence). CDR3 coding DNA: TGTGCCACCAGCAGAGGAGCAGGCACTTACAATGAGCGGTTCTTC. This codes for CATSRGAGTYNERFF.

This clonotype was counted many times. V gene TRBV7-9 combines with J gene TRBJ2-5; possibly TRBD1 for D (5 bases). Trimming removed 5 bases at V and 6 bases at J, with 13 bases between. The CDR3 totals 13 residues. CDR1 and CDR2 from the germline V gene are SEHNR and FQNEAQ (reference sequence). In DNA form, the CDR3 reads TGTGCCAGCAGCCCCGCAGGGATTCAGACCCAGTACTTC. Translating it yields CASSPAGIQTQYF.

The genes are TRBV5-1 and TRBJ2-5; D perhaps matches TRBD2 (7 bases). V lost 3 bases and J lost 1, with 13 bases in between. CDR3 length: 15 amino acids. Germline CDR1 SGHRS, CDR2 YFSETQ. This chain's CDR3 is CASSSAGAPQETQYF. CDR3 DNA sequence: TGCGCCAGCAGCTCCGCGGGGGCCCCCCAAGAGACCCAGTACTTC.

The rearrangement uses TRBV20-1 and TRBJ1-5; 7 bases map to TRBD1. The ends lost 4 bases at V and 4 bases at J; junction bases unmatched: 7. Looked up from germline, CDR1 is DFQATT and CDR2 is SNEGSKA (reference sequence). This CDR3 is built from 14 residues. The CDR3 bases are TGCAGTGCTATACGACAGGGTCGAAATCAGCCCCAGCATTTT. Residues: CSAIRQGRNQPQHF.

The chain has TRBV5-1 and TRBJ1-6, with D possibly matching TRBD1 (6 bases). V lost 3 bases, J lost 7 bases, and 14 bases lay in between. The CDR3 runs to 15 residues. Germline V lookup: CDR1 SGHRS, CDR2 YFSETQ. The CDR3 nucleotides read TGCGCCAGCAGCTCACAGGGAATTCGGAATTCACCCCTCCACTTT. This gives the protein CASSSQGIRNSPLHF.

This chain links TRBV6-2 or TRBV6-3 with TRBJ2-7; D uncertain. Trimming cost V 0 bases and J 1 base, with 13 bases left between them. Germline assignment: CDR1 MNHEY and CDR2 SVGEGT. The CDR3 is 16 residues long. DNA for the CDR3: TGTGCCAGCAGTTACTCGCCAATGGGGTATTCCTACGAGCAGTACTTC. As protein: CASSYSPMGYSYEQYF.

The V gene is TRBV3-1, the J gene TRBJ1-2; the match to TRBD1 covers 7 bases. Per the germline V gene, CDR1 is LGHDT and CDR2 is YNNKEL (reference sequence). This CDR3 region has 15 residues. The junction had 8 bases not matched to a gene; V was cut back by 1 base and J by 6 bases. The CDR3 nucleotides are TGTGCCAGCAGCCAAGCCCTGACAGGGAGGAATGGCTACACCTTC. It codes for CASSQALTGRNGYTF.

This clonotype occurred a few times. V and J are TRBV29-1 and TRBJ1-1, with D unresolved. V lost 7 bases to trimming and J lost 6 bases, with 21 bases between them. CDR1 is SQVTM and CDR2 is ANQGSEA in the germline V gene. The CDR3 extends over 14 amino acids. The CDR3 DNA is TGCAGCGCCAAGGGCCCCGGAGGGATGGCTGAAGCTTTCTTT. Translating gives CSAKGPGGMAEAFF. Full variable domain (rest looked up from reference TRBV29-1 and TRBJ1-1): SAVISQKPSRDICQRGTSLTIQCQVDSQVTMMFWYRQQPGQSLTLIATANQGSEATYESGFVIDKFPISRPNLTFSTLTVSNMSPEDSSIYLCSAKGPGGMAEAFFGQGTRLTVV.

This clonotype came up a few times. The chain is built from TRBV9 and TRBJ2-1, with a tentative D call TRBD2 (6 bases). Germline CDR1 and CDR2: SGDLS and YYNGEE. Deletions cut 4 bases from V and 0 bases from J, with 17 bases between. CDR3 length equals 17 residues. The DNA for the CDR3 is TGTGCCAGCAGCATCCGAGCGGGCGCCAGCTCCTACAATGAGCAGTTCTTC. Encoded protein: CASSIRAGASSYNEQFF.

This clonotype turned up a few times. The chain combines TRBV13 with TRBJ1-2, with a tentative D call TRBD1 (5 bases). With 7 bases removed from V and 4 bases from J, the gap between germline ends came to 13 bases. Germline CDR1 reads PRHDT; CDR2 reads FYEKMQ (reference sequence). CDR3 length equals 13 residues. CDR3 DNA: TGTGCCAGCAAATCGGGGGGAAGCTATGGCTACACCTTC. Protein product: CASKSGGSYGYTF.

CDR3 residues: CASSEYRDSEAFF. CDR3 nucleotide sequence: TGTGCCAGCAGTGAATACCGGGACAGTGAAGCTTTCTTT. This chain links TRBV6-1 with TRBJ1-1; 7 nucleotides agree with TRBD1. Germline CDR1 and CDR2: MNHNS and SASEGT. V lost 2 bases to trimming and J lost 7 bases; unmatched junction nucleotides: 4. The CDR3 is made up of 13 amino acids.

This clonotype was observed a few times. The rearrangement links TRBV7-2 to TRBJ2-3; D may match TRBD1 or TRBD2 (5 bases each). V gave up 3 bases and J gave up 2 bases, with 12 bases separating them. The CDR3 consists of 15 residues. CDR1 is SGHTA, CDR2 FQGNSA, per germline. This CDR3 is CASSFREPHTDTQYF. CDR3 coding DNA: TGTGCCAGCAGCTTCAGGGAGCCCCACACAGATACGCAGTATTTT.

The CDR3 region has the DNA TGCGCCAGCAGCCCCGGGACGACCGGAGAGACCCAGTACTTC. The encoded protein is CASSPGTTGETQYF. The chain combines TRBV5-1 with TRBJ2-5; D may correspond to TRBD1 or TRBD2 (5 bases each). The CDR3 runs to 14 residues. V lost 4 bases, J lost 4 bases, and 14 bases lay in between. Germline values: CDR1 SGHRS, CDR2 YFSETQ.

The chain has TRBV6-2 or TRBV6-3 and TRBJ2-1, with D uncertain. CDR1 and CDR2 from the germline V gene are MNHEY and SVGEGT. V was clipped by 2 bases and J by 4 bases, with 9 bases between them. This CDR3 is built from 14 residues. The CDR3 DNA reads TGTGCCAGCAGTTACCCCGCGACATACAATGAGCAGTTCTTC. Protein sequence: CASSYPATYNEQFF.

This chain joins TRBV4-3 and TRBJ1-1; D is unresolved. Looked up from germline, CDR1 is LGHNA and CDR2 is YSLEER. The CDR3 sequence is 14 residues long. V shed 3 bases and J shed 2 bases, with 10 bases lying between them. The CDR3 sequence: CASSHLDQNTEAFF. Here the CDR3 DNA reads TGCGCCAGCAGCCACCTGGACCAAAACACTGAAGCTTTCTTT.

This clonotype has a handful of counts. The V call is TRBV27, the J call TRBJ2-7; tentative D call: TRBD1 (5 bases). Per the germline V gene, CDR1 is MNHEY and CDR2 is SMNVEV (reference sequence). Trimming removed 1 base from V and 5 bases from J, with 9 bases in between. The CDR3 consists of 13 residues. CDR3 amino acids: CASSLLAGNEQYF. In nucleotides, the CDR3 is TGTGCCAGCAGTTTATTAGCAGGGAACGAGCAGTACTTC.

The chain couples TRBV4-2 to TRBJ1-2, with D perhaps matching TRBD1 (6 bases). The V gene's germline CDR1 is LGHNA and CDR2 YNFKEQ. Trimming took 3 bases from V and 7 from J, leaving 18 bases between them. This CDR3 spans 15 amino acids. The CDR3 DNA sequence: TGTGCCAGCAGCCACGATGGACAGTCCGTGGTTGGCTACACCTTC. It translates to CASSHDGQSVVGYTF.

The chain has TRBV6-6 and TRBJ2-1, with TRBD2 identical over 9 bases. Germline V gene data show CDR1 as MNHNY and CDR2 as SVGAGI (reference sequence). The length of the CDR3 is 15 residues. With 7 bases clipped from V and 10 bases from J, the junction kept 14 bases outside the gene matches. CDR3 sequence reads: CASITAAGGTYEQFF. DNA for the CDR3: TGTGCCAGCATCACTGCAGCGGGGGGAACCTACGAGCAGTTCTTC.

This chain connects TRBV28 to TRBJ2-2; D ambiguous. The CDR3 totals 15 residues. Germline V CDR1 and CDR2: MDHEN, SYDVKM. V lost 2 bases, J lost 0 bases, and 7 bases lay in between. CDR3 nucleotides: TGTGCCAGCAGTTTAGTTCACCCGAACACCGGGGAGCTGTTTTTT. This codes for CASSLVHPNTGELFF.

This clonotype was observed a handful of times. This chain uses TRBV7-8 with TRBJ1-5, with D unclear. The V end was cut by 0 bases, the J end by 3 bases, with 15 bases between. This CDR3 comprises 17 residues. Germline loops: CDR1 SGHVS, CDR2 FQNEAQ. The CDR3 nucleotides are TGTGCCAGCAGCTTAGCGGGGAACGGACTGAACAATCAGCCCCAGCATTTT. Translation gives CASSLAGNGLNNQPQHF.

This clonotype was observed a few times. The chain employs TRBV12-3 or TRBV12-4 and TRBJ1-5; TRBD1 might be the D (5 bases). Trimming left V 7 bases short and J 5 bases short, with 12 bases between. The CDR3 covers 13 residues. CDR3 sequence (DNA): TGTGCCAGCACCGGGACCGGGGATCAGCCCCAGCATTTT. Translating it yields CASTGTGDQPQHF.

This clonotype was counted a few times. V and J are TRBV7-2 and TRBJ1-2; TRBD1 aligns across 8 bases. Germline V CDR1 and CDR2: SGHTA, FQGNSA. Germline trimming cut 5 bases from V and 6 bases from J; bases unmatched to any gene: 8. The CDR3 contains 14 residues. In DNA, the CDR3 is TGTGCCAGCAGCCTACTACAGGGGGGAGATGGCTACACCTTC. Amino acids: CASSLLQGGDGYTF.

The V call is TRBV15, the J call TRBJ2-3; a possible D gene is TRBD2 (5 bases). The length of the CDR3 is 13 residues. V was shortened by 5 bases and J by 3 bases, with 9 bases between the two germline ends. Germline V CDR1 and CDR2: LNHNV, YYDKDF (reference sequence). The CDR3 sequence is CATSLRRTDTQYF. The CDR3 nucleotides read TGTGCCACCAGCTTGAGGAGGACAGATACGCAGTATTTT.

This chain uses TRBV5-1 with TRBJ2-5; D ambiguous. CDR1 is SGHRS, CDR2 YFSETQ, per germline. CDR3 length equals 14 residues. Trimming took 0 bases from V and 1 from J, leaving 7 bases between them. For the CDR3, the DNA is TGCGCCAGCAGCTTGGCGGATACCCAAGAGACCCAGTACTTC. Translated, it gives CASSLADTQETQYF.